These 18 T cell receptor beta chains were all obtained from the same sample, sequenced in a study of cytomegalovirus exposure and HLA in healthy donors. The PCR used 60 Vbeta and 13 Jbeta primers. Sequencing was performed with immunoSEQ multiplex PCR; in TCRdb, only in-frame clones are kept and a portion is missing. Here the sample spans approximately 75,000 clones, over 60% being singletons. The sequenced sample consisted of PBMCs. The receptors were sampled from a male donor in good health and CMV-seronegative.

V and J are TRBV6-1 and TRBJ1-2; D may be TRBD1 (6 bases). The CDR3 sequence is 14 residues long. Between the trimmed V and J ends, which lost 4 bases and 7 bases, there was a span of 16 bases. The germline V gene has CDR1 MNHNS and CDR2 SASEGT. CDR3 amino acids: CASSGSTGKGGYTF. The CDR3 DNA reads TGTGCCAGCAGTGGGTCCACAGGGAAGGGTGGCTACACCTTC.

The CDR3 loop reads CASSPSSWGRTEAFF. Written as DNA, the CDR3 is TGTGCCAGCAGTCCGAGCTCCTGGGGGAGGACTGAAGCTTTCTTT. The chain recombines TRBV28 with TRBJ1-1, with a possible D match to TRBD1 (5 bases). The V end lost 5 bases, the J end lost 5 bases, and 18 bases lay between the germline ends. Germline CDR1 MDHEN, CDR2 SYDVKM. CDR3 size: 15 residues.

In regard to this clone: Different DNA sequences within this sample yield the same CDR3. The DNA of the CDR3 is TGTGCCAGCAGCGTAGGCAGTCTGCAAGAGACCCAGTACTTC. It is translated as CASSVGSLQETQYF. V is TRBV9 and J is TRBJ2-5; D uncertain. The CDR3 runs to 14 residues. Per germline, CDR1 SGDLS and CDR2 YYNGEE. The ends were cut back, 0 bases at V and 2 bases at J, with 8 bases in the middle.

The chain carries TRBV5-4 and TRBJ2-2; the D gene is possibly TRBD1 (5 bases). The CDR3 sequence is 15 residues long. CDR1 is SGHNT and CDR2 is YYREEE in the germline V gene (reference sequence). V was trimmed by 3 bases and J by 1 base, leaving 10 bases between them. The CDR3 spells CASSWEGQNTGELFF. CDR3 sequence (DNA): TGTGCCAGCAGCTGGGAAGGACAGAACACCGGGGAGCTGTTTTTT.

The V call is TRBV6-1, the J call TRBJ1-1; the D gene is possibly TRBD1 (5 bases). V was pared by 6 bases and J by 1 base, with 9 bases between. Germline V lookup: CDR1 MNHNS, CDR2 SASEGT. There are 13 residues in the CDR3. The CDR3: CASRRTRNTEAFF. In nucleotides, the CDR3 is TGTGCCAGCAGAAGGACACGGAACACTGAAGCTTTCTTT.

CDR3 residues: CASRPGQGFYGYTF. DNA of the CDR3: TGTGCCAGCAGACCGGGACAGGGGTTTTATGGCTACACCTTC. This chain links TRBV7-2 with TRBJ1-2; 10 positions match TRBD1. The CDR3 covers 14 residues. V gave up 6 bases and J gave up 5 bases; unmatched junction bases: 6. Germline-derived CDR1 and CDR2 are SGHTA and FQGNSA.

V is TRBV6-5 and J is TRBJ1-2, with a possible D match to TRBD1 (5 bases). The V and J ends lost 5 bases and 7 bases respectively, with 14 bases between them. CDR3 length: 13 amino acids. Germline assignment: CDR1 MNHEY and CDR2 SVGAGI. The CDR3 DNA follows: TGTGCCAGCAGTCGCGATTCGGGGGTTGGCTACACCTTC. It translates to CASSRDSGVGYTF.

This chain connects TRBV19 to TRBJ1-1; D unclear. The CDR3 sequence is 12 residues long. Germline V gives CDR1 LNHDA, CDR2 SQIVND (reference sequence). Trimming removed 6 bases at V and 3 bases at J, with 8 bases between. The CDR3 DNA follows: TGTGCCAGTAGGGCTGGAGACACTGAAGCTTTCTTT. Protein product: CASRAGDTEAFF.

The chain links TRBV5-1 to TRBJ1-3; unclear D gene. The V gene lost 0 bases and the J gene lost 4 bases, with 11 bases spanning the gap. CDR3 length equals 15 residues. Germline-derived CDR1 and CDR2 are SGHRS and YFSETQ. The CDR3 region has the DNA TGCGCCAGCAGCTTGGAGGCAGGAGGAGGAAACACCATATATTTT. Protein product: CASSLEAGGGNTIYF.

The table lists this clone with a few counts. This CDR3 is CASIYQGFTEAFF. As DNA, the CDR3 is TGTGCCAGCATTTATCAGGGATTCACTGAAGCTTTCTTT. This chain connects TRBV2 to TRBJ1-1, with D possibly TRBD1 on 5 matching bases. This CDR3 is built from 13 residues. The germline V gene has CDR1 SNHLY and CDR2 FYNNEI. V lost 7 bases and J lost 4, with 13 bases in between.

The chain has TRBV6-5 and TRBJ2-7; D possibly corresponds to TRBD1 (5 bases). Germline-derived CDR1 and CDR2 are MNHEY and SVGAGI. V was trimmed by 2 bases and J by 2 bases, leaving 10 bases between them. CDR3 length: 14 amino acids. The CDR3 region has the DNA TGTGCCAGCAGTTACGAAAGGGGAACCTACGAGCAGTACTTC. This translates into CASSYERGTYEQYF.

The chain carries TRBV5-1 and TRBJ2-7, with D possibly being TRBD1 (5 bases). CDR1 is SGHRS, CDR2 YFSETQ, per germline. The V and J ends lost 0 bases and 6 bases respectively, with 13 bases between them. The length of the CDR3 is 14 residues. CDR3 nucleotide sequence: TGCGCCAGCAGCTTGGAAACAGGACCGTCCGAGCAGTACTTC. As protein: CASSLETGPSEQYF.

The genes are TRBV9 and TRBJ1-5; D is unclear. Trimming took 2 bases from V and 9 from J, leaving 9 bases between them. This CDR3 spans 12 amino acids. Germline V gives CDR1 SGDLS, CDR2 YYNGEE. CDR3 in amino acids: CASSVEGGPQHF. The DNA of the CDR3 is TGTGCCAGCAGCGTCGAGGGTGGGCCCCAGCATTTT.

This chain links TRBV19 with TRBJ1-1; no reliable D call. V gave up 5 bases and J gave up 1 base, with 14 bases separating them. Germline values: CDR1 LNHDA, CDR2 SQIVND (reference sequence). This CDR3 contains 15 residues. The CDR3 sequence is CASSLRRDGNTEAFF. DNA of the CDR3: TGTGCCAGTAGTCTCCGGAGAGATGGGAACACTGAAGCTTTCTTT.

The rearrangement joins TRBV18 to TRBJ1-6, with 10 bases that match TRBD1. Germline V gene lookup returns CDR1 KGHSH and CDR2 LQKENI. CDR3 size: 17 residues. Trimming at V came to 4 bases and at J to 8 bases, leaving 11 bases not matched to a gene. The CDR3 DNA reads TGTGCCAGCTCACGCAGGACAGGGGGTATTTGGGATTCACCCCTCCACTTT. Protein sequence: CASSRRTGGIWDSPLHF.

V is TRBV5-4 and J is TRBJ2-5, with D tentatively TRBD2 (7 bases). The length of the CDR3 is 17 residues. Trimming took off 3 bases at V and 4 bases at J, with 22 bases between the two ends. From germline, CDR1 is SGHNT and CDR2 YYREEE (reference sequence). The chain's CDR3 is CASSSGGGGPRRETQYF. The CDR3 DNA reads TGTGCCAGCAGCTCGGGTGGGGGGGGCCCCCGGAGAGAGACCCAGTACTTC. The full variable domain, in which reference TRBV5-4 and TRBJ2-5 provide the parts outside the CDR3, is ETGVTQSPTHLIKTRGQQVTLRCSSQSGHNTVSWYQQALGQGPQFIFQYYREEENGRGNFPPRFSGLQFPNYSSELNVNALELDDSALYLCASSSGGGGPRRETQYFGPGTRLLVL.

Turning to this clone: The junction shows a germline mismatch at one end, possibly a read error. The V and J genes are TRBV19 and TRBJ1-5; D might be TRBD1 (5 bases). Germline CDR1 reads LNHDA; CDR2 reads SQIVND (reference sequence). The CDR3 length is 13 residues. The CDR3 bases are TGTGCCAGTAACCTAGACAGAAATCAGCCCCAGAATTTT. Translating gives CASNLDRNQPQNF.

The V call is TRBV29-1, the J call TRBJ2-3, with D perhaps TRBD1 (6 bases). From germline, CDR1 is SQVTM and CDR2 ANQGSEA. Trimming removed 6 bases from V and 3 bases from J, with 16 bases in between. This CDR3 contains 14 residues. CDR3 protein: CSVQRGKVTDTQYF. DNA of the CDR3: TGCAGCGTACAGAGGGGGAAGGTGACAGATACGCAGTATTTT.